This T cell receptor beta chain was sequenced during a study of cytomegalovirus exposure and HLA in healthy donors. General study points: Relative to the approximately 670-donor mean, N-insertions were reportedly fewer in an Asian-associated ancestry cluster in a later analysis. Immune exposure was documented only through CMV serostatus. Under in vitro conditions, a few CMV-associated chains were confirmed as specific for CMV antigens. Across donors, most TCRs were seen rarely, yet some public ones were widespread.

In regard to this clone: Its target is unknown.

The CDR3 loop spans 15 amino acids. Unmatched junction bases numbered 3, after V lost 2 bases and J lost 6 bases. The germline gives CDR1 LGHNA, CDR2 YNFKEQ. PCR employed 60 Vbeta and 13 Jbeta primers. TCRdb's copy holds only in-frame clones and misses some; the assay was immunoSEQ multiplex PCR. The data hold 30,000 to 40,000 clones, with approximately 82% observed a single time. The rearrangement joins TRBV4-2 to TRBJ2-7, with TRBD2 identical over 14 bases. The sample consisted of PBMCs. The source is a woman aged 18-29 years in good health and CMV-seropositive. The CDR3 region has the DNA TGTGCCAGCAGCCAAAAGACTAGCGGGGGGGCCGAGCAGTACTTC. Its translation: CASSQKTSGGAEQYF.